These 14 T cell receptor beta chains came from one sample sequenced in a study of T cell responses to AZD1222 COVID-19 vaccine (dated by TCRdb to 2020 to 2022). The time point label here, explained by the study, means: baseline before first vaccination. Libraries were made using the immunoSEQ multiplex PCR assay. The clones in this table, taken by TCRdb from immuneACCESS, are in-frame only. Not every clone is retained; where verified, under half of the shortfall comes from an unresolved V gene, and the cause of the rest is unknown. Here the sample has about 110,000 clones; less than 95% occur a single time. Roughly 7.6% of the sample comes from the top ten. Material: peripheral blood, obtained on day 0 of AZD1222 vaccination. These receptor sequences come from an adult in good health.

The gene calls are TRBV3-1 (or the pseudogene TRBV3-2) and TRBJ2-5; maybe TRBD1 (6 bases). The CDR3 spans 17 residues. The germline V and J ends were trimmed by 5 bases and 0 bases, with 19 bases remaining between them. Germline CDR1 reads LGHDT; CDR2 reads YNNKEL (reference sequence). The CDR3 DNA reads as TGTGCCAGCAGCGACCGGGACACCTCCCCGTACCAAGAGACCCAGTACTTC. Translation: CASSDRDTSPYQETQYF.

The rearrangement uses TRBV25-1 and TRBJ1-6; maybe TRBD1 (5 bases). The CDR3 has 16 residues. CDR1 MGHDK and CDR2 SYGVNS come from the germline V gene. Trimming took off 1 base at V and 6 bases at J, with 13 bases between the two ends. DNA for the CDR3: TGTGCCAGCAGTGAATGGGGAAGCGGGGGTAATTCACCCCTCCACTTT. Amino acids: CASSEWGSGGNSPLHF.

The gene calls are TRBV5-4 and TRBJ2-7, with 7 bases lining up with TRBD1. With 4 bases clipped from V and 5 bases from J, the junction kept 18 bases outside the gene matches. The CDR3 is made up of 17 amino acids. From germline, CDR1 is SGHNT and CDR2 YYREEE (reference sequence). CDR3 DNA sequence: TGTGCCAGCAGCCCCGCATCCGCTTGGGACAGTACCCACGAGCAGTACTTC. Protein: CASSPASAWDSTHEQYF.

This chain connects TRBV5-1 to TRBJ1-1; D gene uncertain. CDR3 length equals 16 residues. With 3 bases removed from V and 1 base from J, the gap between germline ends came to 16 bases. Per germline, CDR1 SGHRS and CDR2 YFSETQ. CDR3 loop: CASSSQTVLPNTEAFF. The CDR3, as DNA: TGCGCCAGCAGCTCTCAGACCGTCCTTCCGAACACTGAAGCTTTCTTT. The full variable domain, rest sourced from reference TRBV5-1 and TRBJ1-1, is KAGVTQTPRYLIKTRGQQVTLSCSPISGHRSVSWYQQTPGQGLQFLFEYFSETQRNKGNFPGRFSGRQFSNSRSEMNVSTLELGDSALYLCASSSQTVLPNTEAFFGQGTRLTVV.

The chain employs TRBV28 and TRBJ1-1; tentatively, D is TRBD1 (6 bases). The CDR3 covers 12 residues. With 10 bases removed from V and 4 bases from J, the gap between germline ends came to 13 bases. Germline CDR1 MDHEN, CDR2 SYDVKM. For the CDR3, the DNA is TGTGCCACCGACGACAGGCCCACTGAAGCTTTCTTT. This encodes CATDDRPTEAFF.

This chain links TRBV10-2 with TRBJ2-3; TRBD2 matches 9 bases. CDR3 size: 16 residues. Trimming at V came to 0 bases and at J to 2 bases, leaving 3 bases not matched to a gene. Germline V CDR1 and CDR2: WSHSY, SAAADI. CDR3 DNA: TGCGCCAGCAGTGAGTCAGCGGGGGGTCCCACAGATACGCAGTATTTT. This gives the protein CASSESAGGPTDTQYF.

This chain uses TRBV6-1 with TRBJ2-7, with 12 bases matching TRBD2. Losses at the gene ends were 3 bases for V and 6 bases for J; bases not matched to a gene: 6. CDR1 is MNHNS, CDR2 SASEGT, per germline. The CDR3 loop spans 15 amino acids. The CDR3 loop is CASSETSGGLLEQYF. CDR3 sequence (DNA): TGTGCCAGCAGTGAGACTAGCGGGGGCCTTCTCGAGCAGTACTTC.

This chain links TRBV4-2 with TRBJ1-1, with TRBD1 as a possible D gene (6 bases). The germline V gene has CDR1 LGHNA and CDR2 YNFKEQ. V was trimmed by 0 bases and J by 5 bases, leaving 13 bases between them. This CDR3 has 15 amino acids. The CDR3 region is CASSQDQGSGTEAFF. The CDR3, as DNA: TGTGCCAGCAGCCAAGATCAGGGGTCGGGGACTGAAGCTTTCTTT.

The chain uses TRBV7-9 and TRBJ2-3, with TRBD1 identical over 11 bases. CDR3 size: 16 residues. J lost 4 bases, V lost 5 bases, and 8 bases had no gene match. CDR1 is SEHNR and CDR2 is FQNEAQ in the germline V gene (reference sequence). CDR3 loop: CASSGPGQGVSDTQYF. DNA of the CDR3: TGTGCCAGCAGCGGTCCGGGACAGGGGGTTTCAGATACGCAGTATTTT.

The chain has TRBV5-1 and TRBJ1-1; TRBD1 aligns across 9 bases. Losses at the gene ends were 4 bases for V and 2 bases for J; bases not matched to a gene: 9. There are 16 residues in the CDR3. Germline values: CDR1 SGHRS, CDR2 YFSETQ. CDR3 nucleotides: TGCGCCAGCAGCCCCCGGGACAGGGCTTCTAACACTGAAGCTTTCTTT. This codes for CASSPRDRASNTEAFF.

This clone was recorded once. The chain joins TRBV30 to TRBJ1-1; D ambiguous. The CDR3 runs to 13 residues. Germline CDR1 is GTSNPN and CDR2 is SVGIG (reference sequence). Trimming took 3 bases from V and 1 from J, leaving 9 bases between them. The CDR3 DNA follows: TGTGCCTGGAGGGCCCAATCGAACACTGAAGCTTTCTTT. Its protein is CAWRAQSNTEAFF. The complete variable domain, with remaining parts taken from reference TRBV30 and TRBJ1-1, reads SQTIHQWPATLVQPVGSPLSLECTVEGTSNPNLYWYRQAAGRGLQLLFYSVGIGQISSEVPQNLSASRPQDRQFILSSKKLLLSDSGFYLCAWRAQSNTEAFFGQGTRLTVV.

The chain couples TRBV4-2 to TRBJ2-7, with TRBD2 identical over 7 bases. J lost 2 bases, V lost 0 bases, and 10 bases had no gene match. CDR3 length: 17 amino acids. In germline, CDR1 is LGHNA, CDR2 YNFKEQ. CDR3 nucleotide sequence: TGTGCCAGCAGCCAAGACATAGGGCGGGGGACCCCCTACGAGCAGTACTTC. This encodes CASSQDIGRGTPYEQYF.

The chain carries TRBV18 and TRBJ2-7, with TRBD1 matching over 10 bases. V lost 3 bases, J lost 4 bases, and 3 bases stayed unmatched. The CDR3 is 14 amino acids. CDR1 and CDR2 (germline): KGHSH, LQKENI. As DNA, the CDR3 is TGTGCCAGCTCACCGGGACAGGGGAAGTACGAGCAGTACTTC. As protein: CASSPGQGKYEQYF.

The J gene is TRBJ2-1, the V gene TRBV30; 9 positions match TRBD2. The trim removed 3 bases at V and 8 bases at J, leaving 2 bases unmatched. The length of the CDR3 is 12 residues. CDR1 GTSNPN and CDR2 SVGIG come from the germline V gene (reference sequence). CDR3 loop: CAWSGGGDEQFF. The CDR3 bases are TGTGCCTGGAGCGGCGGGGGGGATGAGCAGTTCTTC.